These 9 T cell receptor beta chains share one sample of origin, sequenced in a study of T cells in Graves' hyperthyroidism and ophthalmopathy. Amplified TCR beta CDR3 regions came from RNA transcripts. Researchers ran a first-round RT-PCR on the TCR CDR3 using the HTBI primer set. A single record per CDR3 protein comes from TCRdb applying MiXCR to the multiplex PCR reads. The data show a few hundred thousand distinct CDR3 sequences, around a sixth seen once. Input material: blood. All receptors derive from a woman between 18 and 29 years old with Graves' hyperthyroidism.

The rearrangement uses TRBV18 and TRBJ2-7, with a weak D call TRBD2 (7 bases). There are 16 residues in the CDR3. Trimming removed 2 bases from V and 5 bases from J, with 19 bases in between. CDR1 and CDR2 (germline): KGHSH, LQKENI. CDR3 protein: CASSPVAGAILNEQYF. DNA for the CDR3: TGTGCCAGCTCACCAGTTGCGGGGGCGATACTAAACGAGCAGTACTTC.

This chain joins TRBV28 and TRBJ2-7; tentative D call: TRBD2 (6 bases). V lost 3 bases, J lost 6 bases, and 15 bases lay in between. The germline V gene encodes CDR1 MDHEN and CDR2 SYDVKM. This CDR3 region has 14 residues. Written as DNA, the CDR3 is TGTGCCAGCAGTTTGTACGCGGGACCGGGCGAGCAGTACTTC. It is translated as CASSLYAGPGEQYF.

J is TRBJ2-1 and V is TRBV11-3, with 8 nucleotides matching TRBD1. Germline values: CDR1 SGHNT, CDR2 YENEEA. Trimming took 5 bases from V and 5 from J; bases not matched to a gene: 5. The CDR3 spans 14 residues. The CDR3 here is CASSPGQDHNEQFF. The CDR3 nucleotides read TGTGCCAGCAGCCCGGGACAGGACCACAATGAGCAGTTCTTC.

This clonotype came up many times. V usage is TRBV3-1 and J usage is TRBJ1-6; unclear D gene. The germline CDR1 and CDR2 sequences are LGHDT and YNNKEL (reference sequence). The CDR3 is made up of 16 amino acids. Trimming took off 4 bases at V and 7 bases at J, with 17 bases between the two ends. DNA of the CDR3: TGTGCCAGCAGCCCCTCCTCTCCAGCCTTCAATTCACCCCTCCACTTT. The encoded protein is CASSPSSPAFNSPLHF.

Ten or more counts support this clonotype. The chain carries TRBV12-5 and TRBJ1-1, with a tentative D call TRBD1 (6 bases). The CDR3 is made up of 16 amino acids. V was cut by 7 bases and J by 5 bases, with 23 bases left in between. Germline V gene lookup returns CDR1 LGHNT and CDR2 FRNRAP. The CDR3 DNA reads as TGTGCTAGTGCCCCCCCTTCCACACAGGGAGGTACTGAAGCTTTCTTT. Amino acid sequence: CASAPPSTQGGTEAFF.

The genes are TRBV20-1 and TRBJ1-2; D may be TRBD1 (6 bases). There are 13 residues in the CDR3. Per the germline V gene, CDR1 is DFQATT and CDR2 is SNEGSKA (reference sequence). V lost 4 bases to trimming and J lost 1 base, with 10 bases between them. CDR3: CSAMDSINYGYTF. CDR3 bases: TGCAGTGCTATGGACAGTATTAACTATGGCTACACCTTC.

This clonotype has more than one count but fewer than ten. V is TRBV5-5 and J is TRBJ2-3; D uncertain. V was trimmed by 1 base and J by 5 bases, leaving 11 bases between them. CDR1 and CDR2 (germline): SGHKS, YYEKEE (reference sequence). The CDR3 runs to 14 residues. CDR3 nucleotide sequence: TGTGCCAGCAGCTTGACATCCATGATAGATACGCAGTATTTT. Protein: CASSLTSMIDTQYF.

This clonotype was seen more than once but under ten times. The chain joins TRBV20-1 to TRBJ1-5; D unclear. Germline assignment: CDR1 DFQATT and CDR2 SNEGSKA (reference sequence). V gave up 0 bases and J gave up 5 bases, with 8 bases separating them. The CDR3 runs to 13 residues. The CDR3, as DNA: TGCAGTGCTAGAGAGGTCGGTTATCAGCCCCAGCATTTT. As protein: CSAREVGYQPQHF.

This clonotype was seen many times. The chain recombines TRBV12-3 or TRBV12-4 with TRBJ2-7; D is possibly TRBD1 or TRBD2 (5 bases each). V lost 3 bases, J lost 3 bases, and 15 bases lay in between. This CDR3 comprises 15 residues. The CDR3 DNA sequence: TGTGCCAGCAGTTTTTTGAGGGCAGGGATCTACGAGCAGTACTTC. Its translation is CASSFLRAGIYEQYF.